The present TCR beta chain was sequenced within a study of blood T cell repertoires in COVID-19. The wider study: The study drew acute and convalescent COVID-19 samples from the United States, Italy and Spain. Sources were T cells, B-cell-depleted T cells, or PBMCs; the material itself was cDNA or gDNA.

In the source study's methods: The assay estimated nucleated cells by amplifying reference gene primers. Generated by immunoSEQ multiplex PCR, the TCRdb table keeps only in-frame clones and is missing some. V, J and clone size are taken as reported in that table, and D and trimming were inferred from the DNA itself. The profile shows more than 150,000 clones, 80% to 90% of them singletons. After removal of 2 bases from V and 4 bases from J, the junction contained 12 bases not matched to a gene. Germline assignment: CDR1 LNHDA and CDR2 SQIVND (reference sequence). There are 18 residues in the CDR3. The chain combines TRBV19 with TRBJ2-1; 9 bases are shared with TRBD2. This sequence originates from a man aged 30 to 39 with active or convalescent COVID-19. The sequenced material came from peripheral blood. CDR3 nucleotides: TGTGCCAGTAGTATACTGAGTGTAGCGGGAGATACATACAATGAGCAGTTCTTC. It encodes CASSILSVAGDTYNEQFF.